What follows are 9 T cell receptor beta chains derived from one specimen sequenced in a study of blood T cells in healthy people across ages. The use of a sample-barcoded 5' primer and a J-beta primer mix characterized a second PCR of roughly 6 to 12 cycles. One entry per CDR3 protein, called by TCRdb with MiXCR from the 5' RACE reads. The sample carries some 880,000 distinct CDR3 sequences, 30% to 45% recorded once. Sequencing was performed on blood. These receptors originate from a man in his late teens or twenties in good health.

This sequence joins TRBV2 and TRBJ2-4, with D hard to call. Germline CDR1 reads SNHLY; CDR2 reads FYNNEI. V was shortened by 1 base and J by 9 bases, with 10 bases between the two germline ends. CDR3 size: 13 residues. The CDR3 is CASSEGPIGIQYF. The CDR3 coding sequence is TGTGCCAGCAGTGAAGGACCAATAGGCATTCAGTACTTC.

This clonotype has just one count. This chain uses TRBV7-2 with TRBJ2-1; TRBD2 might be the D (7 bases). Gene TRBJ2-7 matches the end of the DNA better, so the J call may be wrong. The germline V gene has CDR1 SGHTA and CDR2 FQGNSA. The CDR3 contains 15 residues. The CDR3 sequence is CASSPPGGAYNEQYF. CDR3 coding DNA: TGTGCCAGCAGCCCCCCGGGGGGCGCCTACAATGAGCAGTACTTC.

This clonotype was detected many times. The V call is TRBV7-2, the J call TRBJ1-4; D unclear. With 6 bases removed from V and 1 base from J, the gap between germline ends came to 9 bases. The CDR3 sequence is 14 residues long. Germline assignment: CDR1 SGHTA and CDR2 FQGNSA. CDR3 bases: TGTGCCAGCAGTTTATCAGGAACTAATGAAAAACTGTTTTTT. Its protein product is CASSLSGTNEKLFF.

The chain combines TRBV7-6 with TRBJ1-6; tentative D call: TRBD1 (5 bases). Between the trimmed V and J ends, which lost 0 bases and 6 bases, there was a span of 15 bases. The CDR3 length is 17 residues. CDR1 SGHVS and CDR2 FNYEAQ come from the germline V gene. The CDR3 region is CASSLAPGGSGNSPLHF. The CDR3 region has the DNA TGTGCCAGCAGCTTAGCGCCGGGGGGAAGCGGTAATTCACCCCTCCACTTT.

The chain links TRBV7-2 to TRBJ2-5; tentative D call: TRBD2 (6 bases). This CDR3 has 15 residues. V was clipped by 1 base and J by 11 bases, with 20 bases between them. In germline, CDR1 is SGHTA, CDR2 FQGNSA. The CDR3 region is CASSLGGGDANEQYF. The CDR3 DNA reads as TGTGCCAGCAGCTTAGGGGGCGGGGACGCCAATGAGCAGTACTTC.

On this clonotype: This may be a read error: a much more frequent sequence differs by one nucleotide. This rearrangement joins TRBV7-8 to TRBJ2-1, with D unresolved. The V gene's germline CDR1 is SGHVS and CDR2 FQNEAQ. This CDR3 has 14 residues. V lost 1 base to trimming and J lost 8 bases, with 12 bases between them. The CDR3 loop reads CASSLGRRIHEQFF. The CDR3 DNA is TGTGCCAGCAGCTTAGGACGGCGGATCCATGAGCAGTTCTTC.

This clonotype was recorded once. V and J are TRBV3-1 and TRBJ2-3; TRBD2 matches at 10 bases. In germline, CDR1 is LGHDT, CDR2 YNNKEL (reference sequence). After removal of 2 bases from V and 10 bases from J, the junction contained 6 bases not matched to a gene. The CDR3 length is 14 residues. CDR3 nucleotide sequence: TGTGCCAGCAGCCAACTAGCGGGGGTCGCTGCGCAGTATTTT. Its translation is CASSQLAGVAAQYF.

Ten or more counts support this clonotype. The junction does not match germline at one end; this may be a read error. The rearrangement uses TRBV7-7 and TRBJ2-1; D is tentatively TRBD1 or TRBD2 (5 bases each). CDR3 length: 15 residues. Germline assignment: CDR1 SSHAT and CDR2 FNYEAQ (reference sequence). CDR3 residues: CASSLEPGRYNEQFF. The CDR3 bases are TGTGCTAGCAGCTTAGAGCCGGGACGGTACAATGAGCAGTTCTTC.

This clonotype was observed a handful of times. The chain joins TRBV4-3 to TRBJ1-2, with 7 bases that match TRBD1. Germline V gives CDR1 LGHNA, CDR2 YSLEER. Trimming at V came to 4 bases and at J to 1 base, leaving 6 bases not matched to a gene. The CDR3 extends over 15 amino acids. Here the CDR3 reads CASSRIPGGNYGYTF. The CDR3 coding sequence is TGCGCCAGCAGCCGGATCCCAGGGGGTAACTATGGCTACACCTTC.